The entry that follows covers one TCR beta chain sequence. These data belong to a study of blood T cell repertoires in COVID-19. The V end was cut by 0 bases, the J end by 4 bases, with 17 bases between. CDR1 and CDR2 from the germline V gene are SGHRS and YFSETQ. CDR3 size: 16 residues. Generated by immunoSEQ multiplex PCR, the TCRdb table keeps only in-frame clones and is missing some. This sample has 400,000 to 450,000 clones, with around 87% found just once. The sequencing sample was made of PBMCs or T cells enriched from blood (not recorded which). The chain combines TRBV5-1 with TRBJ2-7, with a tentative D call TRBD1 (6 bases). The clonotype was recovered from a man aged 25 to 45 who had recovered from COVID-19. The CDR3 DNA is TGCGCCAGCAGCTTGGCGAGTCCAGGGCAGGGGTACGAGCAGTACTTC. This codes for CASSLASPGQGYEQYF. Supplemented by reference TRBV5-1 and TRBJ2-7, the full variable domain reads KAGVTQTPRYLIKTRGQQVTLSCSPISGHRSVSWYQQTPGQGLQFLFEYFSETQRNKGNFPGRFSGRQFSNSRSEMNVSTLELGDSALYLCASSLASPGQGYEQYFGPGTRLTVT.